This TCR beta chain is drawn from a study of PD-1 blockade in classical Hodgkin lymphoma. General observations from the study: Reported baseline diversity: healthy donors highest, relapsed/refractory patients lowest. Newly diagnosed and completely responding patients shared comparable baseline diversity.

Using immunoSEQ multiplex PCR, the repertoire was profiled, and TCRdb retains in-frame clones only, with some absent. The sample records under 100,000 clones, 75% to 90% being singletons. In regard to this clone: Its antigen remains unknown.

Relapses following autologous stem cell transplantation were seen in all patients, with brentuximab vedotin exposure varying. Patients had relapsed/refractory classical Hodgkin lymphoma with complete response, partial response or progressive disease as best response. This clonotype originated in a human donor with classical Hodgkin lymphoma. The source material was peripheral blood mononuclear cells (PBMCs), sampled at baseline.

CDR3 DNA sequence: TGTGCCAGCAGCCTAGAACCTAATTCACCCCTCCACTTT. This codes for CASSLEPNSPLHF. This sequence joins TRBV4-2 and TRBJ1-6; D is unresolved. This CDR3 has 13 residues. Germline values: CDR1 LGHNA, CDR2 YNFKEQ. V was pared by 4 bases and J by 6 bases, with 7 bases between.